This T cell receptor (beta chain) came from a study of T cells after yellow fever vaccination (dated by TCRdb to the late 2010s). About the study as a whole: Libraries from fractions with low cell numbers were prepared with the SMART-Seq v4 Ultra Low Input RNA kit. The cohort comprised two healthy male donors, one aged 18 to 30 and one aged 30 to 39 years. To track T-cell clones before and after primary and booster YFV17D yellow fever vaccination, bulk TCR alpha and beta repertoires were sequenced longitudinally. Blood samples were taken at several timepoints before and after primary and secondary immunization, and bulk PBMC replicates and cell subsets were isolated.

This clonotype was detected many times. Its target antigen remains unknown. No base quality values were provided; no much bigger clone lies one nucleotide off. According to the study, the label for this sample's treatment or condition signals: live attenuated yellow fever vaccine strain. PBMCs were isolated from peripheral blood using a standard Ficoll-Paque protocol. Dynabeads CD4 and CD8 positive selection kits were used to isolate CD4 and CD8 T-cell fractions. TriZol was used to extract RNA from bulk PBMCs, CD4 and CD8 fractions, and dextramer-positive and dextramer-negative fractions. TCRdb shows the sequencer as Illumina NovaSeq 6000. Synthesis of TCR cDNA relied on 5'RACE template switching, a step that introduced a universal primer site along with unique molecular identifiers. Priming for cDNA synthesis came from both the TCR alpha and TCR beta constant segments. Libraries were amplified in two PCR steps, with sample barcodes and sequencing adapters added in the second step. Sequencing of libraries was done on Illumina HiSeq 2500 (2x100 bp) or NovaSeq (2x150 bp). The authors' pipeline ran thus. MIGEC was used to demultiplex reads and collapse the reads into UMI consensus sequences, and MiXCR was used for V(D)J alignment. Vaccine-responding clonotypes were identified with edgeR using replicate PBMC samples, with FDR below 0.01 and a log2 fold change above 5 up to day 15 being required. CD4 or CD8 identity was assigned to each bulk clonotype according to whether the clonotype was present at higher abundance in the sequenced CD4 repertoire or the sequenced CD8 repertoire. Using fastp trimming at Q25 and MiXCR clonotype assembly, TCRdb reanalyzed the public sequencing data and kept in-frame beta chains. Each record represents a unique CDR3 protein, reported with the most common genes and DNA among its rows. None of the V and J calls come from the authors' own analysis; TCRdb made them. The sample table shows about 260,000 distinct CDR3 sequences, and around 4.9% are seen once. Less than 3.5% of the sample is taken by the ten largest.

Paper-wide results and their limitations: Most clones expanded after primary vaccination were re-detected after the booster (almost 98% of CD4 and approximately 89% of CD8), suggesting broad memory maintenance. Because only a couple of donors were included in the study, the extent to which the findings can be generalized is limited. A small share of clonotypes was detected in both CD4 and CD8 compartments, with the overlap likely arising from convergent recombination. Computational filtering was needed because FACS-sorted repertoires could contain abundant contaminating clonotypes from the bulk population. The secondary T-cell response was found to be weaker but faster than the primary response, with a peak reached on day 5 rather than on day 15.

The germline V gene encodes CDR1 DFQATT and CDR2 SNEGSKA (reference sequence). Trimming at the junction amounts to 5 bases on V and 0 bases on J, and the germline ends lie 5 bases apart. From its cysteine to its phenylalanine, the CDR3 spans 12 amino acids. Just CDR3 DNA is preserved here, 36 bases in frame from base 1. The sequence came from a man younger than 30 who received the YFV17D yellow fever vaccine. The V and J segments used are TRBV20-1 and TRBJ1-5, with the identity of the D gene unclear. Sequencing used CD4+ T cells sorted from PBMCs, obtained on the day of the yellow fever booster vaccination. The DNA reads TGCAGTGCTCACCATAGCAATCAGCCCCAGCATTTT. It codes for CSAHHSNQPQHF.